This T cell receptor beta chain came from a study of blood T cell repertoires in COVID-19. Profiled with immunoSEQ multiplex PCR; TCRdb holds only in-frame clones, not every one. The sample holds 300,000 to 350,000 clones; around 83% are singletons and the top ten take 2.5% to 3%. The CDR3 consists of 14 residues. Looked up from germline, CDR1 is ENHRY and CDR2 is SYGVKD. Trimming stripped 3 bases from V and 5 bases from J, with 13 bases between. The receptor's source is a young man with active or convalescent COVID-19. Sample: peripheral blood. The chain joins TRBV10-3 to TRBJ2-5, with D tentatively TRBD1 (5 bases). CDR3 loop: CAISEEQVEETQYF. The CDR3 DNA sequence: TGTGCCATCAGTGAAGAACAGGTCGAGGAGACCCAGTACTTC.